Below are 18 T cell receptor beta chains sequenced from a single sample in a study of vaccination and CD4 T cells after COVID-19. These TCRs are of unknown antigen specificity. Treatment given: approximately nine-day PBMC culture with coronavirus spike peptide pools or control peptides (ViraFEST assay). An Oncomine TCR Beta short-read assay was used to sequence the DNA from cultured CD4+ T cells. TCRdb called the PCR reads again in MiXCR, with one record for every CDR3 protein. Of approximately 13,000 distinct CDR3 sequences in the sample, 55% to 75% were seen once. The sequenced sample consisted of CD4+ T cells from blood, cultured in vitro. The source of these receptors is a human donor who had recovered from COVID-19.

The chain links TRBV30 to TRBJ2-1; 7 positions match TRBD2. There are 14 residues in the CDR3. Trimming took 0 bases from V and 7 from J; bases not matched to a gene: 6. Germline V gives CDR1 GTSNPN, CDR2 SVGIG (reference sequence). The CDR3 reads CAWSVGREWNEQFF. The DNA of the CDR3 is TGTGCCTGGAGTGTGGGGCGGGAGTGGAATGAGCAGTTCTTC.

The V call is TRBV20-1, the J call TRBJ2-1, with D tentatively TRBD2 (6 bases). This CDR3 region has 13 residues. The germline gives CDR1 DFQATT, CDR2 SNEGSKA (reference sequence). CDR3 loop: CSPRAGPYNEQFF. The CDR3 coding sequence is TGCAGCCCTAGAGCGGGCCCATACAATGAGCAGTTCTTC.

The rearrangement links TRBV28 to TRBJ2-2; no clear D. Trimming stripped 8 bases from V and 4 bases from J, with 8 bases between. The CDR3 runs 12 residues. Germline CDR1 and CDR2: MDHEN and SYDVKM. Here the CDR3 DNA reads TGTGCCAGCTGTGGACCCACCGGGGAGCTGTTTTTT. Protein: CASCGPTGELFF. Looking up the rest from reference TRBV28 and TRBJ2-2 gives the full variable domain: DVKVTQSSRYLVKRTGEKVFLECVQDMDHENMFWYRQDPGLGLRLIYFSYDVKMKEKGDIPEGYSVSREKKERFSLILESASTNQTSMYLCASCGPTGELFFGEGSRLTVL.

The chain joins TRBV5-8 to TRBJ2-2, with D possibly being TRBD1 (5 bases). Germline CDR1 and CDR2: SGHTS and YDEGEE. Deletions cut 9 bases from V and 0 bases from J, with 6 bases between. There are 12 residues in the CDR3. CDR3 in amino acids: CATGTNTGELFF. DNA of the CDR3: TGTGCCACAGGGACGAACACCGGGGAGCTGTTTTTT.

V and J are TRBV20-1 and TRBJ1-1; no firm D call. The CDR3 extends over 14 amino acids. Germline-derived CDR1 and CDR2 are DFQATT and SNEGSKA (reference sequence). V was clipped by 0 bases and J by 8 bases, with 16 bases between them. The CDR3 loop reads CSARDQPVSEEAFF. CDR3 bases: TGCAGTGCTAGAGATCAGCCTGTTTCAGAAGAAGCTTTCTTT.

This chain joins TRBV7-2 and TRBJ2-2, with 7 bases that match TRBD1. The CDR3 spans 15 residues. V was clipped by 5 bases and J by 4 bases; unmatched bases: 7. Looked up from germline, CDR1 is SGHTA and CDR2 is FQGNSA. CDR3: CASSRNTGVTGELFF. CDR3 DNA: TGTGCCAGCAGCCGTAATACAGGGGTCACCGGGGAGCTGTTTTTT.

V usage is TRBV7-9 and J usage is TRBJ2-2; no firm D call. V lost 3 bases to trimming and J lost 0 bases, with 5 bases between them. Looked up from germline, CDR1 is SEHNR and CDR2 is FQNEAQ (reference sequence). The CDR3 spans 14 residues. The CDR3 DNA follows: TGTGCCAGCAGCTTTTATGCGAACACCGGGGAGCTGTTTTTT. The encoded protein is CASSFYANTGELFF.

The J gene is TRBJ1-5, the V gene TRBV6-2 or TRBV6-3, with 8 bases aligning to TRBD1. CDR1 and CDR2 from the germline V gene are MNHEY and SVGEGT. V shed 2 bases, J shed 3 bases, and the junction held 3 bases outside the gene matches. CDR3 length equals 15 residues. In DNA form, the CDR3 reads TGTGCCAGCAGTTACACGGGACAGGTCAATCAGCCCCAGCATTTT. Translated, it gives CASSYTGQVNQPQHF.

V and J are TRBV7-6 and TRBJ1-1, with 8 bases that match TRBD1. Germline V gene sequence: CDR1 SGHVS, CDR2 FNYEAQ. Unmatched junction bases numbered 9, after V lost 3 bases and J lost 0 bases. The length of the CDR3 is 17 residues. The CDR3 is CASSFQPTGDMNTEAFF. The CDR3 DNA is TGTGCCAGCAGCTTTCAACCGACAGGGGATATGAACACTGAAGCTTTCTTT.

This clonotype has just a few counts. The gene calls are TRBV2 and TRBJ2-5, with D perhaps TRBD2 (6 bases). The CDR3 has 13 residues. With 4 bases removed from V and 2 bases from J, the gap between germline ends came to 8 bases. The germline V gene has CDR1 SNHLY and CDR2 FYNNEI. The CDR3 nucleotides read TGTGCCAGCAGTGGGGACTCTCAAGAGACCCAGTACTTC. This gives the protein CASSGDSQETQYF.

This clonotype was detected a few times. This sequence joins TRBV2 and TRBJ1-5; 9 bases are shared with TRBD1. In germline, CDR1 is SNHLY, CDR2 FYNNEI. CDR3 length equals 16 residues. V gave up 0 bases and J gave up 6 bases; unmatched junction bases: 6. The CDR3 sequence: CASSEARDRVSQPQHF. Written as DNA, the CDR3 is TGTGCCAGCAGTGAAGCGCGGGACAGGGTGAGTCAGCCCCAGCATTTT.

This clonotype turned up a few times. V gene TRBV6-1 combines with J gene TRBJ2-7; TRBD2 matches 14 bases. This CDR3 has 16 residues. Germline V CDR1 and CDR2: MNHNS, SASEGT. Trimming at V came to 5 bases and at J to 4 bases, leaving 7 bases not matched to a gene. CDR3 sequence: CASSQGLAGVVYEQYF. The CDR3 DNA reads as TGTGCCAGCAGTCAGGGACTAGCGGGAGTTGTATACGAGCAGTACTTC.

The chain links TRBV27 to TRBJ1-5; D might be TRBD1 (6 bases). V dropped 6 bases and J dropped 16 bases, with 25 bases sitting between them. CDR3 size: 14 residues. Germline V gives CDR1 MNHEY, CDR2 SMNVEV (reference sequence). The CDR3: CASRAPGLERGYHF. CDR3 DNA: TGTGCCAGCAGGGCCCCCGGGTTAGAGAGGGGGTACCATTTT.

This clonotype was counted once. The chain recombines TRBV5-4 with TRBJ1-2; TRBD1 matches 8 bases. Trimming at V came to 5 bases and at J to 8 bases, leaving 11 bases not matched to a gene. Germline V CDR1 and CDR2: SGHNT, YYREEE (reference sequence). The CDR3 spans 14 residues. Here the CDR3 DNA reads TGTGCCAGCAGTTACGCCGGGACAGGCGACGGCTACACCTTC. It translates to CASSYAGTGDGYTF.

This chain links TRBV19 with TRBJ2-2; 9 positions match TRBD1. The CDR3 is 14 amino acids. Germline V gene sequence: CDR1 LNHDA, CDR2 SQIVND (reference sequence). The V and J ends lost 10 bases and 0 bases, in that order; junction bases with no gene match: 3. CDR3 loop: CATRTGANTGELFF. The CDR3 bases are TGTGCCACCAGGACAGGGGCGAACACCGGGGAGCTGTTTTTT.

The gene calls are TRBV20-1 and TRBJ2-1; D is perhaps TRBD1 or TRBD2 (5 bases each). Trimming left V 0 bases short and J 10 bases short, with 22 bases between. CDR3 length: 16 residues. Germline V gene data show CDR1 as DFQATT and CDR2 as SNEGSKA (reference sequence). The CDR3 is CSARDPGPTRQLEQFF. In DNA form, the CDR3 reads TGCAGTGCTAGAGACCCGGGACCCACTAGGCAGCTGGAGCAGTTCTTC.

The chain uses TRBV20-1 and TRBJ1-1, with 7 bases aligning to TRBD1. V trimming: 0 bases; J trimming: 10 bases; junction bases outside the gene matches: 20. Germline values: CDR1 DFQATT, CDR2 SNEGSKA (reference sequence). This CDR3 has 17 residues. CDR3 residues: CSAREVSRGVNPRGAFF. CDR3 in DNA: TGCAGTGCTAGAGAGGTCTCCAGGGGGGTCAACCCAAGGGGAGCTTTCTTT.

The chain links TRBV10-3 to TRBJ2-7; no clear D. Germline V gene sequence: CDR1 ENHRY, CDR2 SYGVKD. V shed 5 bases and J shed 2 bases, with 4 bases lying between them. The CDR3 length is 11 residues. As DNA, the CDR3 is TGTGCCATCAGTAACACCTACGAGCAGTACTTC. Encoded protein: CAISNTYEQYF.